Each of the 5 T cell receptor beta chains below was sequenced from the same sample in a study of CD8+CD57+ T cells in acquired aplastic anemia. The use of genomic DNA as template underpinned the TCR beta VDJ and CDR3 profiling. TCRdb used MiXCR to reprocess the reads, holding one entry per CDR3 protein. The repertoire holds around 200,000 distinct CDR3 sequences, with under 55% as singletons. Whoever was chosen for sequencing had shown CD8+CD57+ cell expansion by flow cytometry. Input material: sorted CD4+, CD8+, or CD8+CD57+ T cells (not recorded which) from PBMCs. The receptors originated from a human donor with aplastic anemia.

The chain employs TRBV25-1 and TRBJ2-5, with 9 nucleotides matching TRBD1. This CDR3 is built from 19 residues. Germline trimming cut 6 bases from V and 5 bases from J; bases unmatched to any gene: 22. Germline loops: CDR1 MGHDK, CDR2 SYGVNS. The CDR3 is CASSQDRGRAGSDRETQYF. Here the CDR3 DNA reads TGTGCCAGCAGCCAGGACAGGGGTCGAGCAGGTTCGGACCGGGAGACCCAGTACTTC.

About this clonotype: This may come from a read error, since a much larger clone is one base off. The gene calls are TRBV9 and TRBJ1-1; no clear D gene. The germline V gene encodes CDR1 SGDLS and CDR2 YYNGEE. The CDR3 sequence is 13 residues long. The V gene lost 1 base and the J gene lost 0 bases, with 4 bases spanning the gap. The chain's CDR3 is CASSVSMNTEAFF. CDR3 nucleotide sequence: TGTGCCAGCAGCGTAAGCATGAACACTGAAGCTTTCTTT.

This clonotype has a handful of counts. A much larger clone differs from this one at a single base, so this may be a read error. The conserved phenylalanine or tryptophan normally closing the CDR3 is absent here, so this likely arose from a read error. The CDR3 DNA reads as TGTGCCAGCAGTGTTGGCAGGACCTACACAGATACGCAGTATCTT. It translates to CASSVGRTYTDTQYL. V usage is TRBV6-5 and J usage is TRBJ2-3; D gene ambiguous. In germline, CDR1 is MNHEY, CDR2 SVGAGI. Deletions cut 5 bases from V and 2 bases from J, with 14 bases between. The CDR3 totals 15 residues.

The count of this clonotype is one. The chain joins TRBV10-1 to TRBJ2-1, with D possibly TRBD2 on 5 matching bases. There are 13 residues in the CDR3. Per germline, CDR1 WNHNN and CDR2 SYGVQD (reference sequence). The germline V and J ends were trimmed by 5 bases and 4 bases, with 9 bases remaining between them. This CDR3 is CASSTGLYNEQFF. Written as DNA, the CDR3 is TGCGCCAGCAGTACCGGACTGTACAATGAGCAGTTCTTC.

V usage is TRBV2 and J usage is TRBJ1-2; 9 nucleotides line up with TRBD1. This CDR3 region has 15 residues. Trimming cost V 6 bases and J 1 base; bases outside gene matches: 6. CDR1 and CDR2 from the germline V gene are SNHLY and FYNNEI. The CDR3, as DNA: TGTGCCAGCAGCGTACAGGGGGCCAATAACTATGGCTACACCTTC. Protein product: CASSVQGANNYGYTF.